The clone carrying this T cell receptor beta chain has more than one count but fewer than ten. Losses at the gene ends were 0 bases for V and 0 bases for J; bases not matched to a gene: 16. Germline V gives CDR1 MGHRA, CDR2 YSYEKL. The CDR3 loop spans 21 amino acids. This entry is derived from a study of T cells after yellow fever vaccination. Background on the study: Where fractions had low cell numbers, libraries were prepared from them with the SMART-Seq v4 Ultra Low Input RNA kit.

In making TCR cDNA, 5'RACE template switching added a universal primer site and UMIs to it. TCRdb redid the calling of the 5' RACE reads with MiXCR, one entry per CDR3 protein. The sample carries about 74,000 distinct CDR3 sequences, about 6.6% recorded once. This chain uses TRBV4-1 with TRBJ2-5, with TRBD1 identical over 10 bases. The sample here was CD8+ T cells sorted from PBMCs, taken around 5 days after the first yellow fever vaccination. The receptor's source is a man between 18 and 35 years old who received the YFV17D yellow fever vaccine. The CDR3 sequence is CASSQDSIPTGGEEDQETQYF. The CDR3 nucleotides read TGCGCCAGCAGCCAAGATTCTATTCCGACAGGGGGCGAGGAGGACCAAGAGACCCAGTACTTC.